The TCR beta chain described here comes from a study of blood T cell repertoires in COVID-19. Study as a whole: The United States, Italy and Spain were the sources of the acute and convalescent COVID-19 samples.

Ages ranged from roughly 18 to 100 years, with residence in around 24 US areas. Clinical history reported by participants formed the basis on which cohorts were assigned. This clone has just a few counts. In the study's own analysis: Estimation of nucleated cell counts relied on the amplification of reference gene primers. Clones were sequenced by immunoSEQ multiplex PCR, and TCRdb holds only the in-frame ones, with some missing. The DNA was the basis for D and trimming; V, J and clone size are from that table. The sample consists of approximately 300,000 clones, 92% of them appearing once. Source material: PBMCs or T cells enriched from blood (not recorded which). The clonotype was recovered from a woman aged 25-40 years who had recovered from COVID-19.

The DNA for the CDR3 is TGTGCCAGCAGCTCGCAGGTATCGGGGGAGCAGTACTTC. Translating it yields CASSSQVSGEQYF. The chain carries TRBV7-3 and TRBJ2-7, with D perhaps matching TRBD2 (5 bases). V gave up 4 bases and J gave up 7 bases, with 14 bases separating them. Germline loops: CDR1 SGHTA, CDR2 FQGTGA. This CDR3 is 13 amino acids long.